This record concerns one T cell receptor beta chain sequence. The germline V gene has CDR1 KGHDR and CDR2 SFDVKD. CDR3 length equals 15 residues. The record originates from a study of monozygotic twins with inflammatory bowel disease. TCRdb re-called the 5' RACE reads and shows each CDR3 protein once, DNA omitted. The record lists 330,000 or so distinct CDR3 sequences, of which the ten most abundant hold under 2.5%. Sequencing was performed on blood. This TCR was sampled from a human donor with ulcerative colitis or Crohn's disease, or a healthy co-twin of an affected twin (not recorded which). The V gene is TRBV24-1, the J gene TRBJ2-3; TCRdb outputs TRBD2, but without DNA this stays unchecked. CDR3 region: CATSDLTGGADTQYF.